This T cell receptor (beta chain) derives from a study of cytomegalovirus exposure and HLA in healthy donors. It was with 60 Vbeta and 13 Jbeta primers that the PCR ran. In the original analysis: As a later analysis found, there were 80 million or so unique TCR beta chains, of which roughly 11 million were shared. Assay: immunoSEQ multiplex PCR; the TCRdb copy retains only in-frame clones and omits some. That table supplies the V and J calls and clone size; D and trimming were determined from the DNA. The top ten clones hold over 4.5% of a sample with about 180,000 clones, 81% of them seen once. CDR3 size: 15 residues. Trimming pared 6 bases from V and 8 bases from J, leaving 22 bases between. Germline V gene data show CDR1 as MDHEN and CDR2 as SYDVKM.

The source material was PBMCs. The rearrangement uses TRBV28 and TRBJ1-1, with D maybe TRBD1 (5 bases). This TCR was sampled from a woman aged 18-29 years in good health and CMV-seropositive. The CDR3 is CASRTQGLYRLEAFF. The CDR3 nucleotides read TGTGCCAGCAGAACCCAGGGTCTCTACAGGCTGGAAGCTTTCTTT.